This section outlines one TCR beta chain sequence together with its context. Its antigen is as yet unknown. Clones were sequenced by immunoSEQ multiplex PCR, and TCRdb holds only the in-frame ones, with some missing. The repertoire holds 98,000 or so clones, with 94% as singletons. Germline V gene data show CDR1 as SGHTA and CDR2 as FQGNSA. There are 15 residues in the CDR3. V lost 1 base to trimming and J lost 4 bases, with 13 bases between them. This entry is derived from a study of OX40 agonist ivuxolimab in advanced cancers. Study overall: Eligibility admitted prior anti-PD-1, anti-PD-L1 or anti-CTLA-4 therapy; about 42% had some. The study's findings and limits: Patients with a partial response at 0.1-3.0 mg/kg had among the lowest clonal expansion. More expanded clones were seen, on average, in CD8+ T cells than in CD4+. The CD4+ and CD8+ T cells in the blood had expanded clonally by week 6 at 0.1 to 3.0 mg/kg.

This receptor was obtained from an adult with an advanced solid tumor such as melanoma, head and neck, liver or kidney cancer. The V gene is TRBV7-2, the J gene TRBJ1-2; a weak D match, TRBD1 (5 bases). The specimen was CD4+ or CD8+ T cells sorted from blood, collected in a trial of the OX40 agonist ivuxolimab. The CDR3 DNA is TGTGCCAGCAGCTTAGGTGTTTGGCAGGGCTATGGCTACACCTTC. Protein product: CASSLGVWQGYGYTF.